Below, 20 T cell receptor beta chains from the same sample are listed, as sequenced in a study of blood T cell repertoires in COVID-19. The method was immunoSEQ multiplex PCR; TCRdb's version includes in-frame clones alone and lacks a portion of them. Here the sample spans around 150,000 clones, about 83% being singletons. Specimen: peripheral blood. Receptors were obtained from a woman aged 65 to 85 with COVID-19, enrolled during active disease.

The chain carries TRBV6-4 and TRBJ1-1; weak D call: TRBD1 (5 bases). In germline, CDR1 is MRHNA, CDR2 SNTAGT. V lost 6 bases and J 0 bases, leaving 8 bases between the germline ends. This CDR3 is 13 amino acids long. The CDR3 region has the DNA TGTGCCAGCAGCCTACAGGTGAACACTGAAGCTTTCTTT. This gives the protein CASSLQVNTEAFF.

The J gene is TRBJ1-3, the V gene TRBV5-6, with D possibly TRBD1 on 5 matching bases. The germline V gene has CDR1 SGHDT and CDR2 YYEEEE. Trimming shortened V by 5 bases and J by 11 bases, and 17 bases separated the two germline ends. CDR3 length: 13 amino acids. This CDR3 is CASSLQGAYPIYF. The DNA of the CDR3 is TGTGCCAGCAGTTTGCAAGGGGCGTATCCCATATATTTT.

In the case of this clone: One junction end does not reproduce the germline sequence, and a read error may be involved. This chain uses TRBV7-9 with TRBJ2-7; 10 nucleotides line up with TRBD2. The germline V gene has CDR1 SEHNR and CDR2 FQNEAQ (reference sequence). The length of the CDR3 is 13 residues. Here the CDR3 reads CASSLAGAYEQYF. CDR3 nucleotide sequence: TGTGCCAGCAGCCTAGCGGGGGCTTACGAGCAGTACTTC.

The rearrangement uses TRBV3-1 (or the pseudogene TRBV3-2) and TRBJ2-7; 13 bases align to TRBD2. The germline gives CDR1 LGHDT, CDR2 YNNKEL (reference sequence). After removal of 4 bases from V and 5 bases from J, the junction contained 8 bases not matched to a gene. The CDR3 covers 16 residues. The DNA for the CDR3 is TGTGCCAGCAGCCCAACTAGCGGGGGGGCTCCCCACGAGCAGTACTTC. Protein product: CASSPTSGGAPHEQYF.

CDR3 sequence reads: CASSGQAHNQPQHF. In nucleotides, the CDR3 is TGTGCCAGCAGCGGACAGGCACACAATCAGCCCCAGCATTTT. V usage is TRBV2 and J usage is TRBJ1-5; 7 bases line up with TRBD1. This CDR3 has 14 residues. Germline-derived CDR1 and CDR2 are SNHLY and FYNNEI. V was clipped by 6 bases and J by 3 bases; unmatched bases: 5.

V is TRBV6-6 and J is TRBJ2-2; perhaps TRBD2 as D (6 bases). The CDR3 is 14 amino acids. Trimming pared 8 bases from V and 2 bases from J, leaving 12 bases between. CDR1 and CDR2 (germline): MNHNY, SVGAGI (reference sequence). The CDR3, as DNA: TGTGCCAGCGGGGGGAGCGGAAACACCGGGGAGCTGTTTTTT. Its protein product is CASGGSGNTGELFF.

This clone was picked up one time. The chain links TRBV18 to TRBJ1-6; D unresolved. The CDR3 covers 14 residues. Trimming removed 3 bases at V and 7 bases at J, with 10 bases between. From germline, CDR1 is KGHSH and CDR2 LQKENI. The CDR3 spells CASSPTAENSPLHF. The CDR3 DNA reads TGTGCCAGCTCACCGACCGCGGAGAATTCACCCCTCCACTTT.

The chain combines TRBV4-1 with TRBJ1-2, with 7 positions matching TRBD1. Unmatched junction bases numbered 9, after V lost 6 bases and J lost 8 bases. The CDR3 is made up of 13 amino acids. Germline values: CDR1 MGHRA, CDR2 YSYEKL. The CDR3, as DNA: TGCGCCAGCAGTCCAGACAGGGTAGGGGGCTACACCTTC. Translation gives CASSPDRVGGYTF.

This clone was seen once. The V gene is TRBV7-2, the J gene TRBJ1-3, with D unresolved. Trimming stripped 6 bases from V and 3 bases from J, with 6 bases between. The CDR3 covers 12 residues. Germline CDR1 and CDR2: SGHTA and FQGNSA. This chain's CDR3 is CASSPYGNTIYF. DNA for the CDR3: TGTGCCAGCAGTCCCTATGGAAACACCATATATTTT.

The chain links TRBV7-6 to TRBJ2-5, with a possible D match to TRBD2 (5 bases). V shed 7 bases and J shed 5 bases, with 11 bases lying between them. Germline V gene sequence: CDR1 SGHVS, CDR2 FNYEAQ. The CDR3 runs 12 residues. In nucleotides, the CDR3 is TGTGCCAGCACGCGGGTGGAGGAGACCCAGTACTTC. Its protein is CASTRVEETQYF.

This chain uses TRBV11-3 with TRBJ2-2; the D gene is possibly TRBD1 (6 bases). From germline, CDR1 is SGHNT and CDR2 YENEEA. V was pared by 6 bases and J by 5 bases, with 7 bases between. CDR3 length: 12 residues. The CDR3 DNA is TGTGCCAGCAGTGACAGGACCGGGGAGCTGTTTTTT. Residues: CASSDRTGELFF. The whole variable domain, remainder taken from reference TRBV11-3 and TRBJ2-2, is EAGVVQSPRYKIIEKKQPVAFWCNPISGHNTLYWYLQNLGQGPELLIRYENEEAVDDSQLPKDRFSAERLKGVDSTLKIQPAELGDSAVYLCASSDRTGELFFGEGSRLTVL.

The chain is built from TRBV4-2 and TRBJ2-2; 9 bases match TRBD1. V was clipped by 8 bases and J by 0 bases; unmatched bases: 10. In germline, CDR1 is LGHNA, CDR2 YNFKEQ. The CDR3 has 17 amino acids. CDR3 sequence reads: CASRDRAHVSNTGELFF. The CDR3 DNA follows: TGTGCCAGCCGGGACAGGGCCCATGTCTCGAACACCGGGGAGCTGTTTTTT.

This sequence joins TRBV5-1 and TRBJ2-6, with a possible D match to TRBD2 (6 bases). The CDR3 sequence is 16 residues long. The germline gives CDR1 SGHRS, CDR2 YFSETQ. The ends were cut back, 3 bases at V and 0 bases at J, with 10 bases in the middle. The CDR3 DNA is TGCGCCAGCAGCTGGGACTCCCGCTCTGGGGCCAACGTCCTGACTTTC. Protein sequence: CASSWDSRSGANVLTF.

J is TRBJ1-6 and V is TRBV2; 9 bases align to TRBD1. There are 15 residues in the CDR3. V trimming: 4 bases; J trimming: 6 bases; junction bases outside the gene matches: 4. The germline gives CDR1 SNHLY, CDR2 FYNNEI. CDR3 bases: TGTGCCAGCAGTGGGGGACAGGGATTTAATTCACCCCTCCACTTT. It yields the protein CASSGGQGFNSPLHF.

The rearrangement links TRBV15 to TRBJ1-1; perhaps TRBD1 as D (5 bases). Germline V gene lookup returns CDR1 LNHNV and CDR2 YYDKDF (reference sequence). Trimming removed 9 bases at V and 5 bases at J, with 16 bases between. CDR3 length: 13 amino acids. CDR3 residues: CATARGSRTEAFF. In nucleotides, the CDR3 is TGTGCCACTGCCCGGGGGAGTAGAACTGAAGCTTTCTTT.

The V and J genes are TRBV11-2 and TRBJ1-3, with 8 bases that match TRBD1. Germline V CDR1 and CDR2: SGHAT, FQNNGV. The CDR3 loop spans 15 amino acids. The J segment lost 7 bases and the V segment lost 0 bases, leaving 5 bases of the junction unmatched. CDR3 loop: CASSLDDRGRNTIYF. CDR3 bases: TGTGCCAGCAGCTTAGATGACAGGGGCCGGAACACCATATATTTT.

The chain employs TRBV2 and TRBJ1-2, with 9 bases fitting TRBD1. Germline lookup yields CDR1 SNHLY and CDR2 FYNNEI. Unmatched junction bases numbered 11, after V lost 7 bases and J lost 8 bases. This CDR3 comprises 14 residues. The DNA for the CDR3 is TGTGCCAGCATCCCGGGACAGGGAATGGAGGGCTACACCTTC. It specifies CASIPGQGMEGYTF.

J is TRBJ2-7 and V is TRBV27, with 7 bases aligning to TRBD1. Germline V lookup: CDR1 MNHEY, CDR2 SMNVEV (reference sequence). The CDR3 spans 16 residues. Unmatched junction bases numbered 13, after V lost 6 bases and J lost 2 bases. DNA of the CDR3: TGTGCCAGCAGCCGACAGGGTTTGAATGAAGCCTACGAGCAGTACTTC. Its protein is CASSRQGLNEAYEQYF.

This clone is a singleton in its sample. The chain is built from TRBV9 and TRBJ2-1; maybe TRBD1 (6 bases). This CDR3 region has 15 residues. V was cut by 4 bases and J by 9 bases, with 20 bases left in between. From germline, CDR1 is SGDLS and CDR2 YYNGEE. The CDR3 region is CASSSRASGVSEQFF. CDR3 DNA sequence: TGTGCCAGCAGCTCCCGGGCCTCAGGGGTTAGTGAGCAGTTCTTC.

The J gene is TRBJ1-4, the V gene TRBV7-9, with 8 bases fitting TRBD1. This CDR3 spans 16 amino acids. J lost 5 bases, V lost 6 bases, and 11 bases had no gene match. Germline V gene lookup returns CDR1 SEHNR and CDR2 FQNEAQ (reference sequence). The CDR3 DNA sequence: TGTGCCAGCAGTCACTCGGGACAGGCATTCAATGAAAAACTGTTTTTT. Translation: CASSHSGQAFNEKLFF.